Listed below are T cell receptor beta chains from one sample, sequenced in a study of beta chain features in type 1 diabetes. Assay: immunoSEQ multiplex PCR; the TCRdb copy retains only in-frame clones and omits some. The sample consists of about 340,000 clones, about a tenth of them appearing once. The specimen was central memory CD4+ T cells from blood. The source of these receptors is a man aged 30 to 39 with type 1 diabetes. Both conserved end residues are part of each CDR3. The D gene is left open where the match is weak. Rows give clone size only sometimes, using once, few, many, or a class for an expanded clone.

cdr3_nt: TGTGCCAGCAGTTTGGACAGGGGAGGGTACGAGCAGTACTTC
cdr3_aa: CASSLDRGGYEQYF
j_call: TRBJ2-7
v_call: TRBV27
clone_size: NA
d_call: TRBD1
cdr3_length: 14

cdr3_nt: TGCGCCAGCAGCCAAGATAGTTACCGGTTCTATGGCTACACCTTC
cdr3_aa: CASSQDSYRFYGYTF
j_call: TRBJ1-2
v_call: TRBV4-3
clone_size: NA
d_call: NA
cdr3_length: 15

cdr3_nt: TGCAGCGTGGGGGGTTCTGGGCGAAATCAGCCCCAGCATTTT
cdr3_aa: CSVGGSGRNQPQHF
j_call: TRBJ1-5
v_call: TRBV29-1
clone_size: few
d_call: NA
cdr3_length: 14

cdr3_nt: TGCAGCGCCCGGACACCCCAAAACTATGGCTACACCTTC
cdr3_aa: CSARTPQNYGYTF
j_call: TRBJ1-2
v_call: TRBV29-1
clone_size: NA
d_call: NA
cdr3_length: 13

cdr3_nt: TGTGCCAGCAGCTTAGACGGGGTGACGTTAGGGACCCAGTACTTC
cdr3_aa: CASSLDGVTLGTQYF
j_call: TRBJ2-5
v_call: TRBV7-9
clone_size: NA
d_call: NA
cdr3_length: 15

cdr3_nt: TGTGCCAGCAGGCAATTGGACAATGAGCAGTTCTTC
cdr3_aa: CASRQLDNEQFF
j_call: TRBJ2-1
v_call: TRBV2
clone_size: NA
d_call: NA
cdr3_length: 12

cdr3_nt: TGTGCCAGCAGTGAAGCGCAGCAGTACTTC
cdr3_aa: CASSEAQQYF
j_call: TRBJ2-7
v_call: TRBV2
clone_size: few
d_call: NA
cdr3_length: 10

cdr3_nt: TGTGCCAGCACCCCGGGACAGGGGGCGCTTGGTGAGCAGTTCTTC
cdr3_aa: CASTPGQGALGEQFF
j_call: TRBJ2-1
v_call: TRBV27
clone_size: NA
d_call: TRBD1
cdr3_length: 15

cdr3_nt: TGTGCCAGCAGCTTAGACTCTAGCTCTGGAAACACCATATATTTT
cdr3_aa: CASSLDSSSGNTIYF
j_call: TRBJ1-3
v_call: TRBV2
clone_size: NA
d_call: NA
cdr3_length: 15

cdr3_nt: TGCAGCGCTACTAGCGGGGGTTCCTACGAGCAGTACTTC
cdr3_aa: CSATSGGSYEQYF
j_call: TRBJ2-7
v_call: TRBV29-1
clone_size: many
d_call: TRBD2
cdr3_length: 13

cdr3_nt: TGTGCCAGCAGCTTAGTTGCGGGACAGGCCACTGAAGCTTTCTTT
cdr3_aa: CASSLVAGQATEAFF
j_call: TRBJ1-1
v_call: TRBV7-9
clone_size: NA
d_call: TRBD1
cdr3_length: 15

cdr3_nt: TGTGCCAGTAGTAGCCAGATCAATGAGCAGTTCTTC
cdr3_aa: CASSSQINEQFF
j_call: TRBJ2-1
v_call: TRBV19
clone_size: NA
d_call: NA
cdr3_length: 12

cdr3_nt: TGTGCCAGCAGCTTAGAAGGATACGAGCAGTACTTC
cdr3_aa: CASSLEGYEQYF
j_call: TRBJ2-7
v_call: TRBV11-2
clone_size: NA
d_call: NA
cdr3_length: 12

cdr3_nt: TGTGCCAGCAGCGTAGGCTGGGGTAGCTATGGCTACACCTTC
cdr3_aa: CASSVGWGSYGYTF
j_call: TRBJ1-2
v_call: TRBV9
clone_size: NA
d_call: NA
cdr3_length: 14

cdr3_nt: TGCGCCAGCAGTGAGTCGACTCGCGGGGCTGGAGAGACCCAGTACTTC
cdr3_aa: CASSESTRGAGETQYF
j_call: TRBJ2-5
v_call: TRBV10-2
clone_size: few
d_call: NA
cdr3_length: 16

cdr3_nt: TGTGCCAGCAGTGACCCCCCTTATTTT
cdr3_aa: CASSDPPYF
j_call: TRBJ2-3
v_call: TRBV25-1
clone_size: NA
d_call: NA
cdr3_length: 9

cdr3_nt: TGTGCCAGCAGTTTAGGGCCGGACAGGGGGTACTACGAGCAGTACTTC
cdr3_aa: CASSLGPDRGYYEQYF
j_call: TRBJ2-7
v_call: TRBV27
clone_size: NA
d_call: TRBD1
cdr3_length: 16

cdr3_nt: TGTGCCAGCAGGGAGAACTATGGCTACACCTTC
cdr3_aa: CASRENYGYTF
j_call: TRBJ1-2
v_call: TRBV2
clone_size: NA
d_call: NA
cdr3_length: 11

cdr3_nt: TGTGCCAGCAGCTTAGGTTCCCCAGCCATGAACACTGAAGCTTTCTTT
cdr3_aa: CASSLGSPAMNTEAFF
j_call: TRBJ1-1
v_call: TRBV7-9
clone_size: few
d_call: NA
cdr3_length: 16

cdr3_nt: TGTGCCAGCAGCCAAACGAGGGGTCAAAACAATGAGCAGTTCTTC
cdr3_aa: CASSQTRGQNNEQFF
j_call: TRBJ2-1
v_call: TRBV7-9
clone_size: NA
d_call: NA
cdr3_length: 15

cdr3_nt: TGTGCCAGCAGTTTCGCGGCACGATATAATTCACCCCTCCACTTT
cdr3_aa: CASSFAARYNSPLHF
j_call: TRBJ1-6
v_call: TRBV27
clone_size: NA
d_call: NA
cdr3_length: 15

cdr3_nt: TGCGCCAGCAGCCTATCGGCGATAGCGGGGGCTCGGGGTGAGCAGTTCTTC
cdr3_aa: CASSLSAIAGARGEQFF
j_call: TRBJ2-1
v_call: TRBV5-1
clone_size: NA
d_call: TRBD2
cdr3_length: 17

cdr3_nt: TGTGCCAGCAGGGGTTCTGGGGCCAACGTCCTGACTTTC
cdr3_aa: CASRGSGANVLTF
j_call: TRBJ2-6
v_call: TRBV6-1
clone_size: NA
d_call: NA
cdr3_length: 13

cdr3_nt: TGTGCCAGCTCACCTCTACAGGGAGGAGAAAAACTGTTTTTT
cdr3_aa: CASSPLQGGEKLFF
j_call: TRBJ1-4
v_call: TRBV18
clone_size: few
d_call: NA
cdr3_length: 14

cdr3_nt: TGTGCCAGTAGTATACGGGCTGGGGAAAGCAATGAGCAGTTCTTC
cdr3_aa: CASSIRAGESNEQFF
j_call: TRBJ2-1
v_call: TRBV19
clone_size: few
d_call: NA
cdr3_length: 15

cdr3_nt: TGTGCCATCAGTGAGTCCATCTCAGGACAGGGGTATTCACCCCTCCACTTT
cdr3_aa: CAISESISGQGYSPLHF
j_call: TRBJ1-6
v_call: TRBV10-3
clone_size: few
d_call: TRBD1
cdr3_length: 17

cdr3_nt: TGCAGCGTTTTGGGACTAGGGTCAGATACGCAGTATTTT
cdr3_aa: CSVLGLGSDTQYF
j_call: TRBJ2-3
v_call: TRBV29-1
clone_size: few
d_call: TRBD2
cdr3_length: 13

cdr3_nt: TGCGCCAGCAGCCCGACCAATGGGCGGGGAGAGCAGTTCTTC
cdr3_aa: CASSPTNGRGEQFF
j_call: TRBJ2-1
v_call: TRBV4-3
clone_size: NA
d_call: NA
cdr3_length: 14